These 9 T cell receptor beta chains were all obtained from the same sample, sequenced in a study of read filtering for tumor transcriptome and immune sequencing. Molecular barcoded adaptors covering alpha/delta and beta/gamma chains were used on approximately 440 ng RNA. MiXCR was run by TCRdb on the reads, yielding one entry per CDR3 protein. The sample lists 8,500 to 9,500 distinct CDR3 sequences; approximately 16% were seen once. The sequencing sample was made of a population of CD138-negative cells sorted from bone marrow. The receptors originated from a donor over 35 with multiple myeloma.

With respect to this clonotype: Given a much more abundant clone one base away, this may be a read error. This chain uses TRBV20-1 with TRBJ2-3; no clear D. Germline CDR1 reads DFQATT; CDR2 reads SNEGSKA (reference sequence). The CDR3 consists of 12 residues. The CDR3 bases are TGCGGTGCTACCCAGAACCGGGATACGCAGTATTTT. It encodes CGATQNRDTQYF.

This clonotype occurred many times. The gene calls are TRBV2 and TRBJ2-7, with D possibly TRBD1 on 6 matching bases. The CDR3 totals 12 residues. Germline V gives CDR1 SNHLY, CDR2 FYNNEI. Trimming cost V 8 bases and J 3 bases, with 11 bases left between them. The CDR3 loop reads CASGQLLYEQYF. CDR3 sequence (DNA): TGTGCCAGCGGACAGCTTCTCTACGAGCAGTACTTC.

Note on this clonotype: Since no conserved phenylalanine or tryptophan closes the CDR3, a read error is the likely cause. The DNA is omitted, as the CDR3 cannot be located on it reliably, and the CDR3 follows TCRdb's listing. V usage is TRBV6-5 and J usage is TRBJ2-1; the D call TRBD1 from the table was never checked on the DNA. Germline V gene data show CDR1 as MNHEY and CDR2 as SVGAGI. The CDR3 contains 13 residues when both ends are counted. The CDR3 region is CASSYSGADEQLS.

This clonotype is categorized as medium-sized. The chain links TRBV30 to TRBJ2-1, with D perhaps TRBD1 (6 bases). This CDR3 is 14 amino acids long. V was shortened by 2 bases and J by 4 bases, with 12 bases between the two germline ends. Germline values: CDR1 GTSNPN, CDR2 SVGIG (reference sequence). CDR3 region: CAWSLGTRYNEQFF. In DNA form, the CDR3 reads TGTGCCTGGAGTTTGGGGACACGGTACAATGAGCAGTTCTTC.

This clonotype came up many times. This chain links TRBV3-1 with TRBJ1-2; 8 bases are a match to TRBD1. J lost 8 bases, V lost 4 bases, and 6 bases had no gene match. The CDR3 extends over 13 amino acids. Germline assignment: CDR1 LGHDT and CDR2 YNNKEL (reference sequence). DNA of the CDR3: TGTGCCAGCAGCCTGGGACAGGAAAGAGGCTACACCTTC. Protein sequence: CASSLGQERGYTF.

By proportion, this clonotype is medium-sized. This chain uses TRBV7-2 with TRBJ2-1; 10 bases agree with TRBD2. V gave up 5 bases and J gave up 3 bases; unmatched junction bases: 7. This CDR3 has 16 amino acids. CDR1 and CDR2 (germline): SGHTA, FQGNSA. For the CDR3, the DNA is TGTGCCAGCAGCCCCCCGGGACTAGCGTTCTACAATGAGCAGTTCTTC. Protein: CASSPPGLAFYNEQFF.

This clonotype occurred many times. The rearrangement joins TRBV6-6 to TRBJ2-7, with a weak D call TRBD2 (6 bases). The CDR3 covers 14 residues. Per the germline V gene, CDR1 is MNHNY and CDR2 is SVGAGI (reference sequence). Trimming stripped 2 bases from V and 1 base from J, with 9 bases between. The CDR3 nucleotides read TGTGCCAGCAGTTACGGTCTAGCGTCCTACGAGCAGTACTTC. This codes for CASSYGLASYEQYF.

In this sample, this clonotype turned up many times. This CDR3 reads CASSWVAGAPSYNEQFF. The CDR3 DNA sequence: TGTGCCAGCAGCTGGGTAGCGGGGGCACCCTCCTACAATGAGCAGTTCTTC. The V gene is TRBV7-2, the J gene TRBJ2-1, with 9 bases lining up with TRBD2. The germline CDR1 and CDR2 sequences are SGHTA and FQGNSA. CDR3 length: 17 amino acids. Trimming cost V 4 bases and J 0 bases; bases outside gene matches: 7.

In its sample, this clonotype was seen many times. This could be a read error, since a much larger clone is one nucleotide away. The rearrangement joins TRBV9 to TRBJ2-1; the match to TRBD2 covers 9 bases. This CDR3 comprises 15 residues. Germline assignment: CDR1 SGDLS and CDR2 YYNGEE. CDR3 sequence reads: CASSVGSGRVNERFF. CDR3 coding DNA: TGTGCCAGCAGCGTGGGTAGCGGGAGAGTCAATGAGCGGTTCTTC. The full variable domain, rest sourced from reference TRBV9 and TRBJ2-1, is DSGVTQTPKHLITATGQRVTLRCSPRSGDLSVYWYQQSLDQGLQFLIQYYNGEERAKGNILERFSAQQFPDLHSELNLSSLELGDSALYFCASSVGSGRVNERFFGPGTRLTVL.